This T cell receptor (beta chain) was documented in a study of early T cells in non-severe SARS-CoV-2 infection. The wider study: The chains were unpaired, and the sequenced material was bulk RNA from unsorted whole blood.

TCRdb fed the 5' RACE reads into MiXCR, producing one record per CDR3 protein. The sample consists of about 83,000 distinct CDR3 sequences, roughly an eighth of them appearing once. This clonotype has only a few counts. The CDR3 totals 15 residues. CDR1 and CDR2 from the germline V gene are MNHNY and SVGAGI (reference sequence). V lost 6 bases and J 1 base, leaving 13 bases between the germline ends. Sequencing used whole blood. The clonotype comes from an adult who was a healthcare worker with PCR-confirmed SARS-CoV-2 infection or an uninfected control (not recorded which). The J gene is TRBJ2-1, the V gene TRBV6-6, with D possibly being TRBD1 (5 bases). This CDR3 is CASSPRQGSYNEQFF. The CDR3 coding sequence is TGTGCCAGCAGCCCCCGGCAGGGATCCTACAATGAGCAGTTCTTC.